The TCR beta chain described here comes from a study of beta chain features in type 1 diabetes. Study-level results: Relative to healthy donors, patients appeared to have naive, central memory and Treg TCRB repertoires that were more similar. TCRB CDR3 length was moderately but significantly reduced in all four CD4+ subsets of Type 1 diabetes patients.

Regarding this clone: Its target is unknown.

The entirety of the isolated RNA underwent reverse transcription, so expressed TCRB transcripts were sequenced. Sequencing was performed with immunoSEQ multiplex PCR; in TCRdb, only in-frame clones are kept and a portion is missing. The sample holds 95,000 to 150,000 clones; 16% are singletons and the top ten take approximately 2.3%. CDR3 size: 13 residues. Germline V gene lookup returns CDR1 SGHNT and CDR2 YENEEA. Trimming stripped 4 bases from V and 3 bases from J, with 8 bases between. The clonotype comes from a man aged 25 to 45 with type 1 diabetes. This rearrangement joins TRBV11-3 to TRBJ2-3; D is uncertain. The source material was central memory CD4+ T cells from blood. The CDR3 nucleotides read TGTGCCAGCAGCTCAGACGGAACAGATACGCAGTATTTT. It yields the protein CASSSDGTDTQYF.